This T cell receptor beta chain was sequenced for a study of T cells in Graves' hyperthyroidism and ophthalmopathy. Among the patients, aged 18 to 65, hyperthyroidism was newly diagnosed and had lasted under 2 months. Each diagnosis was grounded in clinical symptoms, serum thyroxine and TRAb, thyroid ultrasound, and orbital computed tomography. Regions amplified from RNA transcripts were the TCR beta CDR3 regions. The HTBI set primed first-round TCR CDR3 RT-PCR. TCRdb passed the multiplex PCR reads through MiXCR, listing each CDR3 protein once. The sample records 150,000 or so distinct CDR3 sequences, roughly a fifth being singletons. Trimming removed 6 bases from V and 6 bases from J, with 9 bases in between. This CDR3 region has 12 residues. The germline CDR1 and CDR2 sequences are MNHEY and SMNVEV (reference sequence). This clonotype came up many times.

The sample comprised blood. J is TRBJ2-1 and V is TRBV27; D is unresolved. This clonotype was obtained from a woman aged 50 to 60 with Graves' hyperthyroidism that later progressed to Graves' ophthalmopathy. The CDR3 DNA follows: TGTGCCAGCAGGAATGGGCTCAATGAGCAGTTCTTC. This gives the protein CASRNGLNEQFF.